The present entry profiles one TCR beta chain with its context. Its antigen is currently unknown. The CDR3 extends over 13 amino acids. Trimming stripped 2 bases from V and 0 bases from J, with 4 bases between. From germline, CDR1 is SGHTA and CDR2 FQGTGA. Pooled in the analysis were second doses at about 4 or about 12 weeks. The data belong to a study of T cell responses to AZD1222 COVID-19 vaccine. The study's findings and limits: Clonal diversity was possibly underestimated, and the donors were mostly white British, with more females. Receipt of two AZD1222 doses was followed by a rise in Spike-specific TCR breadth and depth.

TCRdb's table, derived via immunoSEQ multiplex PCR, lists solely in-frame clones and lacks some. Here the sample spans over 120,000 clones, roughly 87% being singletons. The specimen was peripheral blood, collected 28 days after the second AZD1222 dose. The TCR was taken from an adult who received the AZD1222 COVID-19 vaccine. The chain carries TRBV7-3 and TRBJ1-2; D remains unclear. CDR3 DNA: TGTGCCAGCAGCTTATATCCTAACTATGGCTACACCTTC. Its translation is CASSLYPNYGYTF.